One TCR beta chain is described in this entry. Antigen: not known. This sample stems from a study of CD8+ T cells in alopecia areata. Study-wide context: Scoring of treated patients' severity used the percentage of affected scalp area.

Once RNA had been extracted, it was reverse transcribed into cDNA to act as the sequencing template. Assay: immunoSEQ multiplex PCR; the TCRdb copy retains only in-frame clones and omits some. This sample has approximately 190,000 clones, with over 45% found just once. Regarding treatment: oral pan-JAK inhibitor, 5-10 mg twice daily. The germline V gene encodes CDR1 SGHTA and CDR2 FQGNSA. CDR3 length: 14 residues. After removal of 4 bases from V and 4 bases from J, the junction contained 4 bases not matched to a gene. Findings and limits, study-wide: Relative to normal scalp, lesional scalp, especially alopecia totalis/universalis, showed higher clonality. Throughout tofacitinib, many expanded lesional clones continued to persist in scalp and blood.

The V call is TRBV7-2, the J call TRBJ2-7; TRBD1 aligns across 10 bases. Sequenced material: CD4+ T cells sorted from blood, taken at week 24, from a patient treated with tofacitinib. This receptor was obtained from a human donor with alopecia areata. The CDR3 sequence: CASSSRTGGYEQYF. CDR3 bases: TGTGCCAGCAGCTCCCGGACAGGGGGATACGAGCAGTACTTC.